One and the same sample provided the 10 T cell receptor beta chains below, sequenced in a study of type 1 regulatory T cells. MiXCR, applied by TCRdb to the reads, yields one record per CDR3 protein. The sample contains tens of thousands of distinct CDR3 sequences, approximately 60% of which appear only once. Their antigens remain unidentified. The specimen sequenced was cultured non-Tr1 T cells, either the whole culture or a sorted T cell fraction (not recorded which). The receptors here all came from a human donor in good health.

The rearrangement joins TRBV20-1 to TRBJ1-2; D unresolved. The germline CDR1 and CDR2 sequences are DFQATT and SNEGSKA (reference sequence). V was cut by 3 bases and J by 5 bases, with 10 bases left in between. The CDR3 is made up of 12 amino acids. The CDR3 region is CSASAESYGYTF. CDR3 sequence (DNA): TGCAGTGCTAGTGCCGAGTCATATGGCTACACCTTC.

The chain combines TRBV4-2 with TRBJ2-1, with D possibly being TRBD1 or TRBD2 (5 bases each). CDR1 is LGHNA and CDR2 is YNFKEQ in the germline V gene. V lost 4 bases to trimming and J lost 8 bases, with 6 bases between them. The CDR3 is 11 amino acids. The CDR3 DNA reads as TGTGCCAGCAGCCGGGGGTATGAGCAGTTCTTC. It encodes CASSRGYEQFF.

The chain employs TRBV10-2 and TRBJ1-5, with 7 bases aligning to TRBD1. The V gene's germline CDR1 is WSHSY and CDR2 SAAADI. The ends lost 5 bases at V and 5 bases at J; junction bases unmatched: 9. This CDR3 contains 15 residues. The CDR3 region has the DNA TGCGCCAGCAGTCTAAACAGGGGAGGGGATCAGCCCCAGCATTTT. It yields the protein CASSLNRGGDQPQHF.

The CDR3 sequence: CASSHARKPTQTYEQYF. The CDR3 DNA is TGCGCCAGCAGCCACGCCCGAAAACCCACACAAACCTACGAGCAGTACTTC. This rearrangement joins TRBV4-1 to TRBJ2-7; D remains ambiguous. The CDR3 is 17 residues long. The V end was cut by 3 bases, the J end by 2 bases, with 20 bases between. Germline CDR1 MGHRA, CDR2 YSYEKL.

The V gene is TRBV7-3, the J gene TRBJ2-3; 9 bases fit TRBD2. The trim removed 5 bases at V and 6 bases at J, leaving 6 bases unmatched. CDR3 length equals 14 residues. The germline V gene has CDR1 SGHTA and CDR2 FQGTGA. The CDR3 region has the DNA TGTGCCAGCAGCCTCGGACTAGCGTTGGATACGCAGTATTTT. Its translation is CASSLGLALDTQYF.

The chain couples TRBV20-1 to TRBJ2-7; 12 nucleotides match TRBD2. V was clipped by 1 base and J by 6 bases; unmatched bases: 10. The CDR3 has 16 amino acids. The germline V gene has CDR1 DFQATT and CDR2 SNEGSKA (reference sequence). The CDR3 DNA reads as TGCAGTGCTAGAGGGGTTCTAGCGGGAGGGCCAGGCGAGCAGTACTTC. Translating gives CSARGVLAGGPGEQYF.

The chain carries TRBV10-3 and TRBJ2-1; D call uncertain. CDR3 size: 13 residues. With 2 bases removed from V and 2 bases from J, the gap between germline ends came to 4 bases. Germline CDR1 is ENHRY and CDR2 is SYGVKD. This CDR3 reads CAISEEPYNEQFF. DNA of the CDR3: TGTGCCATCAGTGAGGAACCCTACAATGAGCAGTTCTTC.

Only one count was recorded for this clonotype. The V and J genes are TRBV5-1 and TRBJ2-2; D is tentatively TRBD1 or TRBD2 (6 bases each). This CDR3 has 17 residues. Germline CDR1 SGHRS, CDR2 YFSETQ. The V end was cut by 4 bases, the J end by 6 bases, with 22 bases between. The CDR3 spells CASSASPGGRPAGELFF. Written as DNA, the CDR3 is TGCGCCAGCAGCGCCAGCCCCGGGGGCCGACCTGCCGGGGAGCTGTTTTTT.

This rearrangement joins TRBV20-1 to TRBJ1-1, with D tentatively TRBD1 (6 bases). The V end was cut by 5 bases, the J end by 5 bases, with 15 bases between. Germline CDR1 DFQATT, CDR2 SNEGSKA (reference sequence). This CDR3 is built from 13 residues. The CDR3 bases are TGCAGTGCTCAAAGGGGGGGGGGGACTGAAGCTTTCTTT. It encodes CSAQRGGGTEAFF.

The chain has TRBV7-2 and TRBJ2-7; D is possibly TRBD1 or TRBD2 (5 bases each). Trimming removed 5 bases from V and 5 bases from J, with 16 bases in between. The CDR3 has 14 residues. From germline, CDR1 is SGHTA and CDR2 FQGNSA. The CDR3 reads CASSLQTGTNEQYF. The DNA of the CDR3 is TGTGCCAGCAGCCTCCAAACCGGGACCAACGAGCAGTACTTC.